A selection of T cell receptor beta chains follows, all from one sample in a study of tumor and adjacent non-tumor tissue in lung cancer. TCRdb itself ran the multiplex PCR reads through MiXCR, one entry per CDR3 protein. This sample has some 200,000 distinct CDR3 sequences, with around 70% found just once. What was sequenced was lung tumor tissue. These receptors were obtained from a man aged 55 to 69 with non-small cell lung cancer. The CDR3 runs from the conserved cysteine through the conserved F or W. A D gene is named only where the DNA matches it firmly.

CDR3 protein,J gene,CDR3 length,D gene,V gene
CASQPGPNTGELFF,TRBJ2-2,14,-,TRBV6-1
CASSPDRRVGTEAFF,TRBJ1-1,15,-,TRBV4-1
CASRGGTGDFATNEKLFF,TRBJ1-4,18,TRBD1,TRBV28
CSAREAPYNTEAFF,TRBJ1-1,14,-,TRBV20-1
CSAEELYEQYF,TRBJ2-7,11,-,TRBV20-1
CASSQDLAGYLLEQYF,TRBJ2-7,16,-,TRBV4-2
CGSSIGVTAYGYTF,TRBJ1-2,14,-,TRBV7-2
CASSLSTDYGYTF,TRBJ1-2,13,-,TRBV7-9
CSDPLAGGGNEQFF,TRBJ2-1,14,TRBD2,TRBV29-1
CVSRAGNSYEHYF,TRBJ2-7,13,-,TRBV6-2/TRBV6-3
CARSRGLLRGYQQFF,TRBJ2-1,15,-,TRBV11-2
CASNQGEWTSGKNEQFF,TRBJ2-1,17,TRBD2,TRBV4-2
CASSPWSLRANEQFF,TRBJ2-1,15,-,TRBV11-1
CSARGWTSGSEVRYNEHFF,TRBJ2-1,19,TRBD2,TRBV20-1
CASRQWEGAYEQYF,TRBJ2-7,14,-,TRBV6-2/TRBV6-3
CSIVAGPGVYGYTF,TRBJ1-2,14,-,TRBV29-1
CSAPRTAANYGYTF,TRBJ1-2,14,-,TRBV20-1
CASSVGTPYEQYF,TRBJ2-7,13,-,TRBV28
CASSQEVLVSSEQYF,TRBJ2-7,15,-,TRBV4-3
CASSYTREFYGYTF,TRBJ1-2,14,-,TRBV6-5
CASSSPGLAIYEEYF,TRBJ2-7,15,TRBD2,TRBV12-3/TRBV12-4
CASSLTIDTNSYEEYF,TRBJ2-7,16,-,TRBV12-3/TRBV12-4
CASSSQGGGYTF,TRBJ1-2,12,-,TRBV6-5
CSARYWEAVHETQYF,TRBJ2-5,15,-,TRBV20-1
CAISSSSAVYGYTF,TRBJ1-2,14,-,TRBV7-9
CASRRMNTGELFF,TRBJ2-2,13,-,TRBV4-3
CASSRTSGSTDTQYF,TRBJ2-3,15,TRBD2,TRBV5-6
CSASRGREQYF,TRBJ2-7,11,TRBD1,TRBV20-1
CASSLSVGEQYF,TRBJ2-7,12,-,TRBV12-3/TRBV12-4
CACSQLQGNTGELFF,TRBJ2-2,15,-,TRBV4-1
CATSDSGDRGPNQPQHF,TRBJ1-5,17,TRBD1,TRBV24-1
CASSQDRLNTQAFF,TRBJ1-1,14,-,TRBV4-3
CSAIDRERPRGGYTF,TRBJ1-2,15,TRBD1,TRBV29-1
CASSYSTRDGYGYTF,TRBJ1-2,15,-,TRBV6-5
CSVAQQGHTQYF,TRBJ2-3,12,-,TRBV29-1
CASNSGPVQETQNF,TRBJ2-5,14,-,TRBV11-3
CSGGRLNTEAFF,TRBJ1-1,12,-,TRBV29-1
CASSQGGGLAETQYF,TRBJ2-5,15,TRBD2,TRBV4-1
CASSQVGQLKYTEAFF,TRBJ1-1,16,-,TRBV4-2
CAISPHSGLHTQYF,TRBJ2-5,14,-,TRBV11-3
CATSGSVGEAFF,TRBJ1-1,12,-,TRBV24-1
CASSLGAGRTNF,TRBJ2-7,12,-,TRBV6-5
CSAAGNLAGESDTQYF,TRBJ2-3,16,TRBD2,TRBV20-1
CASSFRGGEQFF,TRBJ2-1,12,-,TRBV6-5
CAWNIRNRVYSPLHF,TRBJ1-6,15,-,TRBV30
CSVEGQGQYEQYF,TRBJ2-7,13,TRBD1,TRBV29-1
CASSWDTQNIEAFF,TRBJ1-1,14,-,TRBV11-3
CSVELTGGNSGNAIYF,TRBJ1-3,16,-,TRBV29-1
CSVEEGETYVQYF,TRBJ2-7,13,-,TRBV29-1
CASSRGPAQETQYF,TRBJ2-5,14,-,TRBV7-9
CVSSTGETQYF,TRBJ2-5,11,-,TRBV6-5
CASSQDHARASNEKLFF,TRBJ1-4,17,-,TRBV4-2
CASSFTVSGRNTIYF,TRBJ1-3,15,-,TRBV12-3/TRBV12-4